The 12 T cell receptor beta chains reported below all come from one sample, sequenced in a study of cytomegalovirus exposure and HLA in healthy donors. This PCR relied on a set of 60 Vbeta primers and 13 Jbeta primers. Measured with immunoSEQ multiplex PCR; TCRdb has only the in-frame clones, and not every one. The data contain some 130,000 clones, around 77% of them singletons. Sequenced material: PBMCs. Receptors were obtained from a man aged 25-45 years in good health and CMV-seronegative.

This chain joins TRBV9 and TRBJ2-5; no clear D. Germline V gives CDR1 SGDLS, CDR2 YYNGEE. The CDR3 is 13 residues long. V was trimmed by 0 bases and J by 6 bases, leaving 9 bases between them. CDR3: CASSVVPGKTQYF. The CDR3 DNA reads as TGTGCCAGCAGCGTAGTGCCAGGAAAGACCCAGTACTTC.

V gene TRBV19 combines with J gene TRBJ2-1, with 10 nucleotides matching TRBD2. The germline CDR1 and CDR2 sequences are LNHDA and SQIVND (reference sequence). The CDR3 runs 18 residues. The ends lost 5 bases at V and 0 bases at J; junction bases unmatched: 10. CDR3 in amino acids: CASSPRASGSPSYNEQFF. CDR3 nucleotides: TGTGCCAGTAGTCCCCGCGCTAGCGGGAGTCCCTCCTACAATGAGCAGTTCTTC.

The CDR3 spells CASSHGGGRGEETQYF. The CDR3 DNA is TGTGCCAGTAGTCACGGCGGGGGGCGGGGAGAAGAGACCCAGTACTTC. The chain carries TRBV19 and TRBJ2-5; TRBD2 matches at 8 bases. Germline CDR1 LNHDA, CDR2 SQIVND (reference sequence). The CDR3 totals 16 residues. Losses at the gene ends were 5 bases for V and 3 bases for J; bases not matched to a gene: 11.

The chain couples TRBV25-1 to TRBJ2-1, with D possibly matching TRBD2 (5 bases). V dropped 5 bases and J dropped 5 bases, with 19 bases sitting between them. Germline CDR1 reads MGHDK; CDR2 reads SYGVNS. CDR3 length equals 16 residues. Written as DNA, the CDR3 is TGTGCCAGCAGTTGGTCCCAAGAACTAGGAGACAATGAGCAGTTCTTC. It yields the protein CASSWSQELGDNEQFF. Drawing the rest from reference TRBV25-1 and TRBJ2-1, the complete variable domain is EADIYQTPRYLVIGTGKKITLECSQTMGHDKMYWYQQDPGMELHLIHYSYGVNSTEKGDLSSESTVSRIRTEHFPLTLESARPSHTSQYLCASSWSQELGDNEQFFGPGTRLTVL.

The chain is built from TRBV12-5 and TRBJ1-4; TRBD1 agrees at 7 bases. In germline, CDR1 is LGHNT, CDR2 FRNRAP. V shed 3 bases and J 7 bases; nucleotides not matched to a gene: 2. CDR3 length: 13 amino acids. The CDR3 DNA sequence: TGTGCTAGTGGTTTCACAGGGGTTGAAAAACTGTTTTTT. It codes for CASGFTGVEKLFF.

This clone appeared once. Other DNA sequences from this sample encode an identical CDR3 as well. The chain combines TRBV4-1 with TRBJ2-7; tentative D call: TRBD1 (5 bases). The CDR3 sequence is 14 residues long. Germline V gives CDR1 MGHRA, CDR2 YSYEKL. V lost 1 base and J 2 bases, leaving 9 bases between the germline ends. DNA of the CDR3: TGCGCCAGCAGCCAAGGGCAGGGCGCCTACGAGCAGTACTTC. Residues: CASSQGQGAYEQYF.

This chain links TRBV5-1 with TRBJ2-5; the match to TRBD2 covers 9 bases. V shed 0 bases, J shed 5 bases, and the junction held 5 bases outside the gene matches. Germline assignment: CDR1 SGHRS and CDR2 YFSETQ. CDR3 length: 15 residues. The CDR3 spells CASSLGTSERETQYF. In DNA, the CDR3 is TGCGCCAGCAGCTTGGGGACTAGCGAAAGGGAGACCCAGTACTTC.

The chain combines TRBV29-1 with TRBJ1-1; TRBD1 matches at 7 bases. Trimming cost V 7 bases and J 7 bases; bases outside gene matches: 12. The CDR3 has 13 residues. The germline CDR1 and CDR2 sequences are SQVTM and ANQGSEA. CDR3 DNA: TGCAGCGGTACCGGGGCGGGACAGTTTGAAGCTTTCTTT. Its protein is CSGTGAGQFEAFF.

This clone was counted once. Different DNA sequences within this sample yield the same CDR3. V gene TRBV5-1 combines with J gene TRBJ2-7; 10 bases map to TRBD1. CDR1 and CDR2 (germline): SGHRS, YFSETQ. V shed 4 bases, J shed 4 bases, and the junction held 5 bases outside the gene matches. This CDR3 has 14 residues. In nucleotides, the CDR3 is TGCGCCAGCAGCCTTCGACAGGGGGCTTACGAGCAGTACTTC. This gives the protein CASSLRQGAYEQYF.

The chain joins TRBV5-6 to TRBJ2-7, with D possibly being TRBD1 (5 bases). V was pared by 4 bases and J by 2 bases, with 13 bases between. CDR3 length: 14 residues. Germline V gives CDR1 SGHDT, CDR2 YYEEEE. The CDR3 sequence is CASSVRQRTYEQYF. CDR3 nucleotide sequence: TGTGCCAGCAGCGTCCGACAGCGAACCTACGAGCAGTACTTC.

This clone has a handful of counts. The chain recombines TRBV29-1 with TRBJ2-3; 8 bases fit TRBD2. The trim removed 7 bases at V and 1 base at J, leaving 7 bases unmatched. Germline CDR1 reads SQVTM; CDR2 reads ANQGSEA. This CDR3 has 14 residues. CDR3 coding DNA: TGCAGCGGGACGACTAGCGCTGGCACAGATACGCAGTATTTT. It is translated as CSGTTSAGTDTQYF.

The chain joins TRBV19 to TRBJ2-1; D perhaps matches TRBD2 (5 bases). Germline V gene data show CDR1 as LNHDA and CDR2 as SQIVND (reference sequence). V lost 0 bases and J 8 bases, leaving 17 bases between the germline ends. The CDR3 runs to 16 residues. For the CDR3, the DNA is TGTGCCAGTAGTATAGATCGGCTAGCCCCCTTCGATGAGCAGTTCTTC. It encodes CASSIDRLAPFDEQFF.